These 10 T cell receptor beta chains came from one sample sequenced in a study of cytomegalovirus exposure and HLA in healthy donors. PCR employed 60 Vbeta and 13 Jbeta primers. Method: immunoSEQ multiplex PCR; TCRdb's copy keeps in-frame clones and lacks some. The table lists under 300,000 clones, about nine tenths of them singletons. Sequences were obtained from PBMCs. These receptors were collected from a girl aged 2-10 years in good health and CMV-seronegative.

This chain joins TRBV28 and TRBJ2-3, with 8 bases identical to TRBD1. Germline CDR1 MDHEN, CDR2 SYDVKM. The CDR3 has 16 amino acids. The trim removed 1 base at V and 3 bases at J, leaving 6 bases unmatched. CDR3 residues: CASSLLQGARTDTQYF. The CDR3 nucleotides read TGTGCCAGCAGTTTATTGCAGGGGGCGCGGACAGATACGCAGTATTTT.

The chain combines TRBV11-2 with TRBJ1-1, with 12 bases that match TRBD1. The V gene's germline CDR1 is SGHAT and CDR2 FQNNGV. The CDR3 runs to 16 residues. V lost 4 bases to trimming and J lost 11 bases; unmatched junction nucleotides: 14. CDR3 sequence reads: CASSSYPGTGGDWAFF. In DNA, the CDR3 is TGTGCCAGCAGCTCATATCCCGGGACAGGGGGCGATTGGGCTTTCTTT.

V is TRBV11-2 and J is TRBJ1-1; the match to TRBD1 covers 8 bases. The V gene's germline CDR1 is SGHAT and CDR2 FQNNGV. Losses at the gene ends were 2 bases for V and 1 base for J; bases not matched to a gene: 3. The CDR3 contains 15 residues. The CDR3 bases are TGTGCCAGCAGCTTATATGACAGGGGGAACACTGAAGCTTTCTTT. Its translation is CASSLYDRGNTEAFF.

This chain links TRBV9 with TRBJ1-5; D gene uncertain. CDR1 and CDR2 from the germline V gene are SGDLS and YYNGEE. V was trimmed by 0 bases and J by 0 bases, leaving 4 bases between them. The CDR3 sequence is 14 residues long. The CDR3 sequence is CASSVGHSNQPQHF. DNA for the CDR3: TGTGCCAGCAGCGTAGGACATAGCAATCAGCCCCAGCATTTT.

The gene calls are TRBV29-1 and TRBJ2-7; 8 bases are a match to TRBD2. Losses at the gene ends were 5 bases for V and 0 bases for J; bases not matched to a gene: 6. From germline, CDR1 is SQVTM and CDR2 ANQGSEA. This CDR3 has 14 amino acids. The CDR3 bases are TGCAGCGTTTTCTCGGGAGGGAACTCCTACGAGCAGTACTTC. Protein product: CSVFSGGNSYEQYF.

The chain links TRBV30 to TRBJ1-4; 7 nucleotides align to TRBD1. This CDR3 contains 13 residues. Germline loops: CDR1 GTSNPN, CDR2 SVGIG (reference sequence). V was clipped by 2 bases and J by 5 bases; unmatched bases: 2. CDR3 bases: TGTGCCTGGAGTCGGGGACAGAATGAAAAACTGTTTTTT. Translated: CAWSRGQNEKLFF.

This chain connects TRBV5-4 to TRBJ2-2, with D possibly TRBD2 on 5 matching bases. The CDR3 covers 14 residues. Trimming cost V 3 bases and J 2 bases, with 8 bases left between them. Germline lookup yields CDR1 SGHNT and CDR2 YYREEE (reference sequence). Written as DNA, the CDR3 is TGTGCCAGCAGCTCTCTAGCTAACACCGGGGAGCTGTTTTTT. Amino acid sequence: CASSSLANTGELFF.

V gene TRBV19 combines with J gene TRBJ2-7, with 7 positions matching TRBD1. J lost 0 bases, V lost 3 bases, and 5 bases had no gene match. In germline, CDR1 is LNHDA, CDR2 SQIVND (reference sequence). The CDR3 runs 15 residues. CDR3 DNA: TGTGCCAGTAGTATGTGGACAGGTAGCTCCTACGAGCAGTACTTC. Protein product: CASSMWTGSSYEQYF.

The chain joins TRBV9 to TRBJ2-1; TRBD1 is a possible D gene (5 bases). Germline V gene sequence: CDR1 SGDLS, CDR2 YYNGEE. V lost 5 bases and J lost 3, with 15 bases in between. This CDR3 is 15 amino acids long. The CDR3 bases are TGTGCCAGCAGTTCCACCGACAGATTCTACAATGAGCAGTTCTTC. It specifies CASSSTDRFYNEQFF.

This clone was counted a single time. This rearrangement joins TRBV6-1 to TRBJ2-7; a possible D gene is TRBD2 (6 bases). The germline gives CDR1 MNHNS, CDR2 SASEGT. The CDR3 loop spans 14 amino acids. V was trimmed by 2 bases and J by 0 bases, leaving 8 bases between them. The CDR3 protein is CASSESGGSYEQYF. CDR3 DNA: TGTGCCAGCAGTGAATCCGGGGGCTCCTACGAGCAGTACTTC.